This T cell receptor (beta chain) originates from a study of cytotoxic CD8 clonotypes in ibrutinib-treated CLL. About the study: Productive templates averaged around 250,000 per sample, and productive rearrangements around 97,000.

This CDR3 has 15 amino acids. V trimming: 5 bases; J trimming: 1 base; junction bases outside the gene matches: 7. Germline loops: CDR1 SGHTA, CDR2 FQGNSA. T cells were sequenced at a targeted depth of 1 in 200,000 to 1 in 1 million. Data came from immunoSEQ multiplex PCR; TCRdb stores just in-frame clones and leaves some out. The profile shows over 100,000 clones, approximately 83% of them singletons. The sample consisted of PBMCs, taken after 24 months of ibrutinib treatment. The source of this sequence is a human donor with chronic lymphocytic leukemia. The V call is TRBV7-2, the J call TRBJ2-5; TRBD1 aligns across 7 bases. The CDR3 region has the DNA TGTGCCAGCAGCCCTGGGACAGACTTCCAAGAGACCCAGTACTTC. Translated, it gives CASSPGTDFQETQYF.